The next 29 T cell receptor beta chains were all read from a single sample in a study of OX40 agonist ivuxolimab in advanced cancers. Measured with immunoSEQ multiplex PCR; TCRdb has only the in-frame clones, and not every one. The sample has about 89,000 clones; approximately 90% are singletons. The sequencing used CD4+ or CD8+ T cells sorted from blood, collected in a trial of the OX40 agonist ivuxolimab. Every receptor here comes from an adult with an advanced solid tumor such as melanoma, head and neck, liver or kidney cancer.

The chain combines TRBV18 with TRBJ1-2; TRBD1 is a possible D gene (5 bases). V was pared by 2 bases and J by 4 bases, with 8 bases between. Germline V gene lookup returns CDR1 KGHSH and CDR2 LQKENI. This CDR3 has 13 amino acids. Written as DNA, the CDR3 is TGTGCCAGCTCACCAACAGGACTCTATGGCTACACCTTC. Translation: CASSPTGLYGYTF.

CDR3 region: CASSERSGLTNTGELFF. As DNA, the CDR3 is TGTGCCAGCAGTGAAAGGTCAGGACTGACGAACACCGGGGAGCTGTTTTTT. The rearrangement joins TRBV6-1 to TRBJ2-2; TRBD2 is a possible D gene (5 bases). In germline, CDR1 is MNHNS, CDR2 SASEGT. The V and J ends lost 2 bases and 0 bases respectively, with 13 bases between them. This CDR3 has 17 amino acids.

The J gene is TRBJ1-3, the V gene TRBV28; D is possibly TRBD1 (5 bases). Per the germline V gene, CDR1 is MDHEN and CDR2 is SYDVKM. V shed 6 bases and J shed 6 bases, with 15 bases lying between them. The CDR3 runs to 14 residues. CDR3 sequence reads: CASSPVGGENTIYF. The CDR3 nucleotides are TGTGCCAGCAGCCCTGTCGGGGGGGAAAACACCATATATTTT. The full variable domain, in which reference TRBV28 and TRBJ1-3 provide the parts outside the CDR3, is DVKVTQSSRYLVKRTGEKVFLECVQDMDHENMFWYRQDPGLGLRLIYFSYDVKMKEKGDIPEGYSVSREKKERFSLILESASTNQTSMYLCASSPVGGENTIYFGEGSWLTVV.

The genes are TRBV14 and TRBJ2-7; no reliable D call. Germline-derived CDR1 and CDR2 are SGHDN and FVKESK. V lost 5 bases to trimming and J lost 2 bases, with 10 bases between them. The length of the CDR3 is 13 residues. The CDR3 DNA is TGTGCCAGCAGCTTAAACGGTCCCTACGAGCAGTACTTC. Amino acids: CASSLNGPYEQYF. Full variable domain (outside the CDR3, taken from reference TRBV14 and TRBJ2-7): EAGVTQFPSHSVIEKGQTVTLRCDPISGHDNLYWYRRVMGKEIKFLLHFVKESKQDESGMPNNRFLAERTGGTYSTLKVQPAELEDSGVYFCASSLNGPYEQYFGPGTRLTVT.

The V and J genes are TRBV4-2 and TRBJ1-5, with 7 bases lining up with TRBD1. The CDR3 has 15 amino acids. The V and J ends lost 0 bases and 4 bases, in that order; junction bases with no gene match: 3. The germline V gene encodes CDR1 LGHNA and CDR2 YNFKEQ. The CDR3 is CASSQDQGGNQPQHF. In DNA form, the CDR3 reads TGTGCCAGCAGCCAAGATCAGGGGGGGAATCAGCCCCAGCATTTT.

The rearrangement joins TRBV19 to TRBJ2-7, with TRBD2 identical over 7 bases. The CDR3 spans 17 residues. Trimming took 1 base from V and 4 from J; bases not matched to a gene: 13. Germline V gene sequence: CDR1 LNHDA, CDR2 SQIVND (reference sequence). Here the CDR3 reads CASSIGLAAGYPYEQYF. CDR3 coding DNA: TGTGCCAGTAGTATAGGTCTAGCGGCGGGATATCCGTACGAGCAGTACTTC.

The chain uses TRBV28 and TRBJ2-5; D gene uncertain. Matching the DNA end better, TRBJ2-7 makes the J call doubtful. Germline lookup yields CDR1 MDHEN and CDR2 SYDVKM. The CDR3 has 15 residues. The CDR3 nucleotides read TGTGCCAGCAGTCCCTCATGGATCAACGGCTACGAGCAGTACTTC. Amino acids: CASSPSWINGYEQYF.

V usage is TRBV7-2 and J usage is TRBJ2-3; 11 bases align to TRBD2. The CDR3 runs to 16 residues. Germline assignment: CDR1 SGHTA and CDR2 FQGNSA. V lost 5 bases to trimming and J lost 5 bases; unmatched junction nucleotides: 9. CDR3 sequence reads: CASSLSLAGGEDTQYF. The CDR3 DNA reads as TGTGCCAGCAGCCTAAGCCTAGCGGGGGGCGAAGATACGCAGTATTTT. The whole variable domain, remainder taken from reference TRBV7-2 and TRBJ2-3, is GAGVSQSPSNKVTEKGKDVELRCDPISGHTALYWYRQSLGQGLEFLIYFQGNSAPDKSGLPSDRFSAERTGGSVSTLTIQRTQQEDSAVYLCASSLSLAGGEDTQYFGPGTRLTVL.

CDR3 sequence: CASSLANEALEQFF. CDR3 bases: TGTGCCAGCAGCTTAGCGAATGAGGCCCTAGAGCAGTTCTTC. The chain recombines TRBV7-9 with TRBJ2-1; D is undetermined. Germline CDR1 SEHNR, CDR2 FQNEAQ (reference sequence). This CDR3 comprises 14 residues. Trimming left V 0 bases short and J 10 bases short, with 13 bases between. The whole variable domain, filled in from reference TRBV7-9 and TRBJ2-1, reads DTGVSQNPRHKITKRGQNVTFRCDPISEHNRLYWYRQTLGQGPEFLTYFQNEAQLEKSRLLSDRFSAERPKGSFSTLEIQRTEQGDSAMYLCASSLANEALEQFFGPGTRLTVL.

V gene TRBV19 combines with J gene TRBJ2-1; D possibly corresponds to TRBD2 (5 bases). Germline values: CDR1 LNHDA, CDR2 SQIVND (reference sequence). CDR3 length: 16 residues. V lost 6 bases and J 6 bases, leaving 21 bases between the germline ends. The CDR3 region is CASSPYGSRAGNEQFF. In DNA, the CDR3 is TGTGCCAGTAGCCCCTATGGGAGTCGCGCCGGCAATGAGCAGTTCTTC.

The chain carries TRBV7-2 and TRBJ1-2; D is perhaps TRBD1 (5 bases). V was pared by 3 bases and J by 4 bases, with 9 bases between. CDR1 SGHTA and CDR2 FQGNSA come from the germline V gene. The CDR3 is 13 residues long. CDR3 sequence reads: CASSLGPTYGYTF. The CDR3 DNA is TGTGCCAGCAGCTTGGGACCGACCTATGGCTACACCTTC.

The chain joins TRBV5-4 to TRBJ2-2; 8 positions match TRBD2. Trimming took 3 bases from V and 1 from J; bases not matched to a gene: 8. The CDR3 consists of 17 residues. Germline CDR1 is SGHNT and CDR2 is YYREEE (reference sequence). The CDR3 bases are TGTGCCAGCAGCTCGGGGGGCCTAGCGGGGAACACCGGGGAGCTGTTTTTT. The encoded protein is CASSSGGLAGNTGELFF.

Only one count was recorded for this clone. This chain connects TRBV9 to TRBJ1-3; D unresolved. The CDR3 runs to 16 residues. Trimming removed 0 bases at V and 0 bases at J, with 10 bases between. In germline, CDR1 is SGDLS, CDR2 YYNGEE. The CDR3 DNA reads TGTGCCAGCAGCGTAGATGCTGCCTCCTCTGGAAACACCATATATTTT. Translated, it gives CASSVDAASSGNTIYF.

Comment on this clone: Other DNA sequences in the same sample also yield this CDR3. The chain carries TRBV30 and TRBJ1-1, with unresolved D. Trimming pared 0 bases from V and 1 base from J, leaving 6 bases between. Germline CDR1 GTSNPN, CDR2 SVGIG (reference sequence). The CDR3 extends over 13 amino acids. The DNA of the CDR3 is TGTGCCTGGAGTGTACGTGGGAACACTGAAGCTTTCTTT. Amino acid sequence: CAWSVRGNTEAFF.

The chain carries TRBV7-9 and TRBJ2-1; 8 bases are shared with TRBD2. The V segment lost 5 bases and the J segment 6 bases; nucleotides outside the gene matches: 9. The CDR3 covers 15 residues. The germline CDR1 and CDR2 sequences are SEHNR and FQNEAQ (reference sequence). In DNA form, the CDR3 reads TGTGCCAGCAGCCCAAGCGGGAGTATCGGCAATGAGCAGTTCTTC. This codes for CASSPSGSIGNEQFF.

The chain has TRBV6-5 and TRBJ1-2, with TRBD1 as a possible D gene (5 bases). The CDR3 loop spans 14 amino acids. V was clipped by 6 bases and J by 4 bases, with 15 bases between them. Germline V gene data show CDR1 as MNHEY and CDR2 as SVGAGI. In DNA, the CDR3 is TGTGCCAGCAGGTCCCCCGGGACCCTCTATGGCTACACCTTC. It codes for CASRSPGTLYGYTF.

This clone occurred once. The rearrangement uses TRBV28 and TRBJ2-5; 11 nucleotides agree with TRBD2. Germline CDR1 and CDR2: MDHEN and SYDVKM. This CDR3 is built from 15 residues. V trimming: 6 bases; J trimming: 1 base; junction bases outside the gene matches: 4. The CDR3 sequence: CASSRGLAGQETQYF. The DNA for the CDR3 is TGTGCCAGCAGCCGAGGACTAGCGGGCCAAGAGACCCAGTACTTC. The full variable domain, in which reference TRBV28 and TRBJ2-5 provide the parts outside the CDR3, is DVKVTQSSRYLVKRTGEKVFLECVQDMDHENMFWYRQDPGLGLRLIYFSYDVKMKEKGDIPEGYSVSREKKERFSLILESASTNQTSMYLCASSRGLAGQETQYFGPGTRLLVL.

The rearrangement links TRBV28 to TRBJ2-7; possible D gene TRBD2, 6 bases. Trimming cost V 6 bases and J 1 base, with 16 bases left between them. The CDR3 consists of 15 residues. CDR1 is MDHEN and CDR2 is SYDVKM in the germline V gene. The CDR3 reads CASSSRGTASYEQYF. CDR3 sequence (DNA): TGTGCCAGCAGCTCCCGGGGGACTGCATCCTACGAGCAGTACTTC.

CDR3 DNA: TGTGCCAGCAGCCCCCCGCGGGGGATAGCTGAAGCTTTCTTT. This gives the protein CASSPPRGIAEAFF. J is TRBJ1-1 and V is TRBV7-9, with a tentative D call TRBD1 (5 bases). V shed 5 bases and J shed 6 bases, with 16 bases lying between them. This CDR3 is built from 14 residues. Per germline, CDR1 SEHNR and CDR2 FQNEAQ (reference sequence).

This chain links TRBV18 with TRBJ2-1, with 8 bases identical to TRBD2. Germline trimming cut 3 bases from V and 7 bases from J; bases unmatched to any gene: 14. The CDR3 has 17 residues. Germline V gene data show CDR1 as KGHSH and CDR2 as LQKENI. CDR3: CASSPSYNGGAGNEQFF. Here the CDR3 DNA reads TGTGCCAGCTCACCGTCCTACAACGGGGGGGCTGGGAATGAGCAGTTCTTC.

The CDR3 sequence: CASGPRLSGANVLTF. The DNA of the CDR3 is TGTGCCAGCGGCCCCAGGTTATCTGGGGCCAACGTCCTGACTTTC. The V gene is TRBV9, the J gene TRBJ2-6, with D unresolved. The CDR3 contains 15 residues. Germline V lookup: CDR1 SGDLS, CDR2 YYNGEE. V was pared by 7 bases and J by 1 base, with 12 bases between.

J is TRBJ1-1 and V is TRBV7-5; TRBD1 is the table's D call and was not checked against the DNA. TRBV7-5 is a recognized pseudogene. The CDR3 length is 13 residues. CDR3 DNA: TGTGCCAGCAGCCCTGAACAGAACACTGAAGCTTTCTTT. Its translation: CASSPEQNTEAFF.

The rearrangement links TRBV27 to TRBJ2-3, with a tentative D call TRBD2 (7 bases). CDR1 and CDR2 from the germline V gene are MNHEY and SMNVEV (reference sequence). CDR3 length equals 15 residues. The germline V and J ends were trimmed by 3 bases and 5 bases, with 15 bases remaining between them. CDR3 bases: TGTGCCAGCAGTTTCGGGGGGCCAGTACAAGATACGCAGTATTTT. This gives the protein CASSFGGPVQDTQYF.

The genes are TRBV12-1 and TRBJ1-4. TRBV12-1 is shown as a pseudogene. The CDR3 runs 18 residues. The CDR3 reads CASSFFSVRHSTNEKLFF. The CDR3 DNA reads as TGTGCCAGCAGCTTTTTCTCGGTCCGCCATTCAACTAATGAAAAACTGTTTTTT.

V and J are TRBV7-2 and TRBJ2-4; 11 bases align to TRBD2. The germline CDR1 and CDR2 sequences are SGHTA and FQGNSA. Germline trimming cut 5 bases from V and 4 bases from J; bases unmatched to any gene: 7. The CDR3 spans 16 residues. In nucleotides, the CDR3 is TGTGCCAGCAGCCCGCCGACTAGCGGGGTAAAAAACATTCAGTACTTC. Its translation is CASSPPTSGVKNIQYF.

The V and J genes are TRBV18 and TRBJ1-6; D remains ambiguous. This CDR3 contains 16 residues. Trimming cost V 0 bases and J 4 bases, with 10 bases left between them. Germline V lookup: CDR1 KGHSH, CDR2 LQKENI. The CDR3 spells CASSPPGNTYNSPLHF. The DNA for the CDR3 is TGTGCCAGCTCACCACCGGGGAACACTTATAATTCACCCCTCCACTTT.

The chain combines TRBV6-7 with TRBJ1-4, with unresolved D. TRBV6-7 is an ORF, and what it does is uncertain. Trimming cost V 0 bases and J 8 bases, with 13 bases left between them. The CDR3 runs to 15 residues. The CDR3 here is CASSYSRQATEKLFF. The DNA of the CDR3 is TGTGCCAGCAGTTACTCTCGTCAGGCCACAGAAAAACTGTTTTTT.

The V gene is TRBV6-1, the J gene TRBJ2-7, with D perhaps matching TRBD2 (5 bases). Germline V gene sequence: CDR1 MNHNS, CDR2 SASEGT. Trimming stripped 6 bases from V and 0 bases from J, with 15 bases between. CDR3 length equals 15 residues. As DNA, the CDR3 is TGTGCCAGCAGGCCGGAACCGGGATTCTCCTACGAGCAGTACTTC. Residues: CASRPEPGFSYEQYF.

The chain couples TRBV7-9 to TRBJ1-4; 7 nucleotides agree with TRBD1. V lost 5 bases to trimming and J lost 6 bases; unmatched junction nucleotides: 9. The CDR3 is 15 amino acids. Germline CDR1 SEHNR, CDR2 FQNEAQ (reference sequence). CDR3 region: CASSLRTGVDEKLFF. The CDR3 coding sequence is TGTGCCAGCAGCCTCCGGACAGGAGTGGATGAAAAACTGTTTTTT.